Below are 6 T cell receptor beta chains sequenced from a single sample in a study of graft-versus-host responses after intestinal transplantation. No antigens are known for them. The assay was immunoSEQ multiplex PCR, and TCRdb's table has in-frame clones only and misses some. The data hold roughly 64,000 clones, with 85% to 95% observed a single time. The material was unstimulated CD8+ T cells sorted from spleen or lymph node cells, obtained before transplant. Every receptor here comes from a human donor who was the organ donor for an intestinal transplant.

The V call is TRBV6-5, the J call TRBJ1-1, with 10 bases lining up with TRBD1. CDR1 and CDR2 from the germline V gene are MNHEY and SVGAGI. This CDR3 has 12 amino acids. V shed 6 bases and J 11 bases; nucleotides not matched to a gene: 6. The CDR3 is CASSPGTGVAFF. The CDR3, as DNA: TGTGCCAGCAGCCCCGGGACAGGGGTGGCTTTCTTT.

This clone has a handful of counts. The V call is TRBV4-3, the J call TRBJ2-5; 8 bases align to TRBD2. Per germline, CDR1 LGHNA and CDR2 YSLEER. This CDR3 comprises 15 residues. V gave up 0 bases and J gave up 5 bases; unmatched junction bases: 5. The CDR3 DNA follows: TGCGCCAGCAGCCAAGACCGTTCGGGAGGGGAGACCCAGTACTTC. Protein: CASSQDRSGGETQYF.

The rearrangement links TRBV28 to TRBJ2-5, with D tentatively TRBD2 (5 bases). The CDR3 is made up of 17 amino acids. The V gene's germline CDR1 is MDHEN and CDR2 SYDVKM. V was trimmed by 6 bases and J by 5 bases, leaving 25 bases between them. In nucleotides, the CDR3 is TGTGCCAGCAGCCCCTTGGAGCCGGGAACCATAGGGGAGACCCAGTACTTC. As protein: CASSPLEPGTIGETQYF.

This clone was found once. This sequence joins TRBV7-9 and TRBJ2-2; D is uncertain. Germline V gene data show CDR1 as SEHNR and CDR2 as FQNEAQ (reference sequence). V was cut by 4 bases and J by 2 bases, with 8 bases left in between. The CDR3 totals 14 residues. CDR3: CASSSYINTGELFF. The CDR3 DNA reads TGTGCCAGCAGCTCATACATAAACACCGGGGAGCTGTTTTTT.

This rearrangement joins TRBV9 to TRBJ2-1; 9 bases align to TRBD2. Germline assignment: CDR1 SGDLS and CDR2 YYNGEE. This CDR3 has 15 residues. Trimming at V came to 3 bases and at J to 8 bases, leaving 9 bases not matched to a gene. Here the CDR3 reads CASSEAGGPEDEQFF. Here the CDR3 DNA reads TGTGCCAGCAGCGAGGCGGGAGGGCCAGAAGATGAGCAGTTCTTC.

This clone was counted once. J is TRBJ2-7 and V is TRBV9; 11 positions match TRBD2. The CDR3 has 16 residues. Germline V gives CDR1 SGDLS, CDR2 YYNGEE. V lost 3 bases to trimming and J lost 1 base; unmatched junction nucleotides: 6. The CDR3 spells CASSDPTSGKSYEQYF. For the CDR3, the DNA is TGTGCCAGCAGCGACCCGACTAGCGGGAAGTCCTACGAGCAGTACTTC.